A single sample gave rise to the 7 T cell receptor beta chains below, sequenced in a study of T cell repertoires in cytomegalovirus infection. MiXCR, applied by TCRdb to the reads, yields one record per CDR3 protein. The table lists roughly 990,000 distinct CDR3 sequences, approximately 31% of them singletons. Which antigens these TCRs recognize remains unknown. Source: cultured CD8+ T cells from PBMCs, taken from culture after CMV antigen stimulation. Source of these receptors: a human donor in good health (CMV status not recorded). Some clones in this sample may be carry-over from other donors' samples.

This clonotype came up many times. The chain combines TRBV7-8 with TRBJ2-3, with TRBD1 matching 9 bases. Germline loops: CDR1 SGHVS, CDR2 FQNEAQ. V lost 2 bases to trimming and J lost 3 bases; unmatched junction nucleotides: 3. The CDR3 has 15 amino acids. As DNA, the CDR3 is TGTGCCAGCAGCTTATACAGGGGGCGGACAGATACGCAGTATTTT. It codes for CASSLYRGRTDTQYF.

The chain employs TRBV7-6 and TRBJ2-5; D ambiguous. Trimming took off 1 base at V and 1 base at J, with 7 bases between the two ends. Germline V gene lookup returns CDR1 SGHVS and CDR2 FNYEAQ. The CDR3 sequence is 14 residues long. The CDR3 reads CASSLDTAQETQYF. The CDR3 nucleotides read TGTGCCAGCAGCTTAGATACAGCCCAAGAGACCCAGTACTTC.

This clonotype turned up a few times. The rearrangement joins TRBV7-2 to TRBJ2-1; TRBD2 might be the D (7 bases). The CDR3 length is 16 residues. Germline assignment: CDR1 SGHTA and CDR2 FQGNSA. V lost 1 base and J lost 8, with 18 bases in between. CDR3 amino acids: CASSLVGGGAWDEQFF. The CDR3 nucleotides are TGTGCCAGCAGCTTAGTAGGGGGGGGGGCTTGGGATGAGCAGTTCTTC.

The sample holds many counts of this clonotype. The chain recombines TRBV7-6 with TRBJ2-5; the match to TRBD1 covers 10 bases. This CDR3 region has 15 residues. The germline CDR1 and CDR2 sequences are SGHVS and FNYEAQ. The J segment lost 5 bases and the V segment lost 1 base, leaving 4 bases of the junction unmatched. The CDR3 bases are TGTGCCAGCAGCTTAGACGACAGGGGGCGGGAGACCCAGTACTTC. Amino acid sequence: CASSLDDRGRETQYF.

The V and J genes are TRBV6-2 or TRBV6-3 and TRBJ1-6; 12 nucleotides match TRBD1. V was pared by 6 bases and J by 7 bases, with 4 bases of the junction left unmatched. Germline V gene sequence: CDR1 MNHEY, CDR2 SVGEGT. There are 15 residues in the CDR3. CDR3 DNA sequence: TGTGCCAGCAGCCGGGACAGGGGGCCGAATTCACCCCTCCACTTT. Amino acids: CASSRDRGPNSPLHF.

This clonotype came up a few times. The V and J genes are TRBV15 and TRBJ2-5, with 7 bases aligning to TRBD2. The J segment lost 4 bases and the V segment lost 0 bases, leaving 5 bases of the junction unmatched. CDR1 is LNHNV, CDR2 YYDKDF, per germline (reference sequence). The CDR3 runs to 15 residues. In DNA form, the CDR3 reads TGTGCCACCAGCAGAGATTGGGGGAGGGCAGAGACCCAGTACTTC. Translation gives CATSRDWGRAETQYF.

In DNA, the CDR3 is TGTGCCAGCAGCATCCTGACTAGCGGGGTTGTAAATGAGCAGTTCTTC. Translating gives CASSILTSGVVNEQFF. The V gene is TRBV5-6, the J gene TRBJ2-1; TRBD2 agrees at 11 bases. The germline gives CDR1 SGHDT, CDR2 YYEEEE. V lost 4 bases and J lost 7; bases outside the gene matches: 10. The length of the CDR3 is 16 residues. Full variable domain (missing parts from reference TRBV5-6 and TRBJ2-1): DAGVTQSPTHLIKTRGQQVTLRCSPKSGHDTVSWYQQALGQGPQFIFQYYEEEERQRGNFPDRFSGHQFPNYSSELNVNALLLGDSALYLCASSILTSGVVNEQFFGPGTRLTVL.